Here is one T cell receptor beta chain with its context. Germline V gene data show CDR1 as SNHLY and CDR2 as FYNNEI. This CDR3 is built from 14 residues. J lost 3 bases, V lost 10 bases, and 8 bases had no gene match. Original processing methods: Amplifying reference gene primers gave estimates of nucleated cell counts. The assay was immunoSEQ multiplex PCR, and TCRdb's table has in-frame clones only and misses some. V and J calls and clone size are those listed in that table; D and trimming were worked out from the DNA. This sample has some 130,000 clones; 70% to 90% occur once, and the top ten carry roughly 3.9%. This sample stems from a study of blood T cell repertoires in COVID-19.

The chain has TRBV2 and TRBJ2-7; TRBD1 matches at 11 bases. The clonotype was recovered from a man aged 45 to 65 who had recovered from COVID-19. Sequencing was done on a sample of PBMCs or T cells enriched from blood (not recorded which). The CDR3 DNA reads TGTGCCACCTCACCGGGACAGGGGGTCTACGAGCAGTACTTC. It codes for CATSPGQGVYEQYF.